These 26 T cell receptor beta chains originate from one sample sequenced in a study of T cells in Graves' hyperthyroidism and ophthalmopathy. Template material for amplifying TCR beta CDR3 regions consisted of RNA transcripts. The TCR CDR3 was amplified in a first-round RT-PCR using the HTBI primer set. One entry per CDR3 protein results from TCRdb running MiXCR on the multiplex PCR reads. Of under 250,000 distinct CDR3 sequences in the sample, around 26% were seen once. Sequenced sample: blood. Every receptor here comes from a woman in her 40s with Graves' ophthalmopathy.

This clonotype has a count of ten or more. The chain links TRBV6-5 to TRBJ2-7; D is uncertain. CDR3 length: 15 residues. Germline V gene data show CDR1 as MNHEY and CDR2 as SVGAGI. V was cut by 2 bases and J by 2 bases, with 13 bases left in between. This chain's CDR3 is CASSYHTAPAYEQYF. In nucleotides, the CDR3 is TGTGCCAGCAGTTACCATACAGCTCCCGCCTACGAGCAGTACTTC.

This clonotype has at least ten counts. The chain combines TRBV5-1 with TRBJ1-3; D call uncertain. Germline V gene data show CDR1 as SGHRS and CDR2 as YFSETQ. Trimming took 0 bases from V and 0 from J, leaving 7 bases between them. The CDR3 is made up of 15 amino acids. CDR3 residues: CASSLGLGSGNTIYF. As DNA, the CDR3 is TGCGCCAGCAGCTTGGGACTGGGCTCTGGAAACACCATATATTTT.

The table lists this clonotype with many counts. The chain links TRBV28 to TRBJ2-7, with D possibly matching TRBD2 (6 bases). Trimming left V 3 bases short and J 7 bases short, with 10 bases between. Germline V gene lookup returns CDR1 MDHEN and CDR2 SYDVKM. CDR3 length: 12 amino acids. CDR3 DNA: TGTGCCAGCAGTTTTAGGAGGGAAGAGCAGTACTTC. Protein: CASSFRREEQYF.

The J gene is TRBJ2-5, the V gene TRBV9; 12 bases are shared with TRBD1. J was trimmed by 4 bases and V by 3 bases; bases with no gene match: 7. Germline lookup yields CDR1 SGDLS and CDR2 YYNGEE. CDR3 size: 16 residues. This CDR3 is CASSALRDRGRETQYF. The CDR3 coding sequence is TGTGCCAGCAGCGCCCTTCGGGACAGGGGGCGAGAGACCCAGTACTTC.

This clonotype was counted many times. The chain has TRBV12-3 or TRBV12-4 and TRBJ2-5; 8 nucleotides align to TRBD2. The CDR3 sequence is 13 residues long. V lost 7 bases and J lost 5; bases outside the gene matches: 6. CDR3 DNA: TGTGCCAGCAAGACTAGCGCGGGGGAGACCCAGTACTTC. Protein: CASKTSAGETQYF.

A word on this clonotype: One base away lies a much larger clone, so this may be a sequencing read error. The chain links TRBV5-1 to TRBJ1-5; TRBD1 might be the D (6 bases). The CDR3 has 15 residues. Germline V gives CDR1 SGHRS, CDR2 YFSETQ. V was shortened by 0 bases and J by 5 bases, with 12 bases between the two germline ends. DNA for the CDR3: TGCGCCAGCAGCTTGGGGTACGGGGGCGATCAGCCCCAGCATTTT. This gives the protein CASSLGYGGDQPQHF.

There are many counts of this clonotype. The chain has TRBV11-2 and TRBJ2-5, with 12 positions matching TRBD2. V lost 5 bases and J lost 3; bases outside the gene matches: 4. Germline CDR1 reads SGHAT; CDR2 reads FQNNGV. The CDR3 contains 15 residues. The CDR3 DNA reads TGTGCCAGCAGCCCAAGACTAGCGGGAGAAGAGACCCAGTACTTC. Translation gives CASSPRLAGEETQYF.

This clonotype appeared many times. This chain links TRBV4-1 with TRBJ2-7; D is undetermined. Germline lookup yields CDR1 MGHRA and CDR2 YSYEKL. There are 13 residues in the CDR3. V lost 0 bases, J lost 3 bases, and 6 bases lay in between. CDR3 in amino acids: CASSQEPIYEQYF. In DNA form, the CDR3 reads TGCGCCAGCAGCCAAGAGCCCATCTACGAGCAGTACTTC.

In this sample, this clonotype turned up many times. The rearrangement joins TRBV2 to TRBJ2-2; no reliable D call. Trimming removed 6 bases from V and 0 bases from J, with 5 bases in between. CDR1 and CDR2 (germline): SNHLY, FYNNEI. CDR3 length: 13 amino acids. The CDR3 DNA follows: TGTGCCAGCAGCCTCTCGAACACCGGGGAGCTGTTTTTT. It translates to CASSLSNTGELFF.

This clonotype has ten or more counts. The chain recombines TRBV10-3 with TRBJ2-7; D not resolved. Trimming stripped 0 bases from V and 3 bases from J, with 12 bases between. CDR3 length: 15 amino acids. Germline V gives CDR1 ENHRY, CDR2 SYGVKD. CDR3 in amino acids: CAISESGKEFYEQYF. The CDR3, as DNA: TGTGCCATCAGTGAGTCGGGGAAAGAGTTCTACGAGCAGTACTTC.

This clonotype was detected ten times or more. The gene calls are TRBV29-1 and TRBJ2-7; no clear D. Germline V gene lookup returns CDR1 SQVTM and CDR2 ANQGSEA. The CDR3 consists of 12 residues. V was trimmed by 1 base and J by 9 bases, leaving 13 bases between them. CDR3 nucleotides: TGCAGCGTTGAAGGTTCCGGGCGAGGGCAGTACTTC. Its protein is CSVEGSGRGQYF.

The rearrangement uses TRBV4-1 and TRBJ2-5; maybe TRBD2 (7 bases). The V gene's germline CDR1 is MGHRA and CDR2 YSYEKL. The V and J ends lost 0 bases and 5 bases respectively, with 19 bases between them. CDR3 length: 17 residues. The CDR3 nucleotides read TGCGCCAGCAGCCAAGATGGTTCGGGGGCGCGGGGGGAGACCCAGTACTTC. The encoded protein is CASSQDGSGARGETQYF.

The table lists this clonotype with many counts. This chain joins TRBV7-2 and TRBJ2-6; no firm D call. The CDR3 consists of 14 residues. The germline V gene encodes CDR1 SGHTA and CDR2 FQGNSA. V was pared by 5 bases and J by 0 bases, with 5 bases between. The CDR3: CASSVDSGANVLTF. The CDR3, as DNA: TGTGCCAGCAGCGTGGACTCTGGGGCCAACGTCCTGACTTTC.

This clonotype was recorded many times. This may stem from a read error, because a much larger clone lies one nucleotide away. V gene TRBV29-1 combines with J gene TRBJ1-1; 8 bases fit TRBD1. CDR3 length equals 16 residues. CDR1 is SQVTM, CDR2 ANQGSEA, per germline. After removal of 4 bases from V and 6 bases from J, the junction contained 16 bases not matched to a gene. Here the CDR3 DNA reads TGCAGCGTTGTTTGGGGTGCAGGGGGCCCGCCCGCTGAAGCTTTCTTT. Translation gives CSVVWGAGGPPAEAFF.

This chain uses TRBV6-5 with TRBJ2-7; the match to TRBD2 covers 8 bases. The CDR3 consists of 16 residues. V lost 2 bases to trimming and J lost 3 bases; unmatched junction nucleotides: 9. Germline V gene sequence: CDR1 MNHEY, CDR2 SVGAGI. CDR3 amino acids: CASSYRRAGEGYEQYF. CDR3 nucleotides: TGTGCCAGCAGTTACCGCCGAGCGGGAGAGGGCTACGAGCAGTACTTC.

This clonotype has a count of ten or more. This sequence joins TRBV4-1 and TRBJ1-5; D is possibly TRBD1 (6 bases). Trimming took off 2 bases at V and 8 bases at J, with 10 bases between the two ends. The CDR3 is 13 residues long. Germline CDR1 MGHRA, CDR2 YSYEKL. The CDR3 sequence is CASSQSRGEPQHF. CDR3 coding DNA: TGCGCCAGCAGCCAATCTAGGGGGGAGCCCCAGCATTTT.

This clonotype was recorded many times. V usage is TRBV7-8 and J usage is TRBJ2-7; D might be TRBD2 (6 bases). Trimming left V 4 bases short and J 6 bases short, with 10 bases between. CDR1 and CDR2 from the germline V gene are SGHVS and FQNEAQ. The CDR3 is 12 amino acids. CDR3 residues: CASSSVGGEQYF. DNA for the CDR3: TGTGCCAGCAGCTCGGTCGGGGGCGAGCAGTACTTC.

This clonotype was seen a handful of times. The rearrangement joins TRBV6-5 to TRBJ2-7, with D possibly TRBD2 on 5 matching bases. Germline V gene lookup returns CDR1 MNHEY and CDR2 SVGAGI. This CDR3 has 15 residues. Trimming shortened V by 0 bases and J by 4 bases, and 13 bases separated the two germline ends. The CDR3 spells CASSYSAGAQYEQYF. CDR3 in DNA: TGTGCCAGCAGTTACTCGGCGGGTGCCCAATACGAGCAGTACTTC.

This clonotype was found many times. J is TRBJ2-5 and V is TRBV13; the D gene could be TRBD1 or TRBD2 (5 bases each). The V end was cut by 7 bases, the J end by 5 bases, with 23 bases between. The germline gives CDR1 PRHDT, CDR2 FYEKMQ (reference sequence). CDR3 length: 16 amino acids. CDR3 protein: CASTEMGETPEETQYF. For the CDR3, the DNA is TGTGCCAGCACCGAGATGGGGGAAACCCCGGAGGAGACCCAGTACTTC.

In regard to this clonotype: An end of the junction does not agree with germline; a read error may underlie this. V gene TRBV28 combines with J gene TRBJ1-2; D is unresolved. This CDR3 is 15 amino acids long. Per germline, CDR1 MDHEN and CDR2 SYDVKM. CDR3 loop: CASSFRIRPNYGYIF. The CDR3 nucleotides are TGTGCCAGCAGTTTCAGGATCCGACCTAACTATGGCTACATCTTC.

This clonotype has ten or more counts. This chain connects TRBV6-5 to TRBJ2-7; possible D gene TRBD1, 6 bases. Germline lookup yields CDR1 MNHEY and CDR2 SVGAGI. The CDR3 extends over 16 amino acids. V was pared by 5 bases and J by 2 bases, with 19 bases between. The CDR3 DNA follows: TGTGCCAGCAGTAATGGTCTGGGGGACATTACCTACGAGCAGTACTTC. This encodes CASSNGLGDITYEQYF.

This clonotype has ten or more counts. The chain has TRBV7-2 and TRBJ1-1; D may be TRBD1 (6 bases). This CDR3 comprises 12 residues. In germline, CDR1 is SGHTA, CDR2 FQGNSA. V was trimmed by 2 bases and J by 9 bases, leaving 10 bases between them. The CDR3: CASSLTGSQAFF. CDR3 sequence (DNA): TGTGCCAGCAGCTTAACAGGGTCCCAAGCTTTCTTT.

The chain joins TRBV9 to TRBJ2-5; 13 nucleotides line up with TRBD2. The CDR3 covers 16 residues. Germline CDR1 is SGDLS and CDR2 is YYNGEE. The V segment lost 2 bases and the J segment 5 bases; nucleotides outside the gene matches: 6. The CDR3 region has the DNA TGTGCCAGCAGCGTCGGACTAGCGGGAGTCCTGGAGACCCAGTACTTC. Translating it yields CASSVGLAGVLETQYF.

This clonotype has ten or more counts. CDR3 sequence: CSVPRGEKQETQYF. CDR3 sequence (DNA): TGCAGCGTTCCGAGGGGGGAAAAACAAGAGACCCAGTACTTC. The chain couples TRBV29-1 to TRBJ2-5; D may match TRBD1 or TRBD2 (6 bases each). The V and J ends lost 5 bases and 2 bases respectively, with 15 bases between them. The CDR3 spans 14 residues. Germline assignment: CDR1 SQVTM and CDR2 ANQGSEA.

Many counts were recorded for this clonotype. The chain combines TRBV14 with TRBJ1-1, with D uncertain. V gave up 1 base and J gave up 6 bases, with 6 bases separating them. Germline CDR1 and CDR2: SGHDN and FVKESK. There are 12 residues in the CDR3. The CDR3 protein is CASSQVSPEAFF. The CDR3 DNA is TGTGCCAGCAGCCAAGTCAGTCCTGAAGCTTTCTTT. The complete variable domain, with remaining parts taken from reference TRBV14 and TRBJ1-1, reads EAGVTQFPSHSVIEKGQTVTLRCDPISGHDNLYWYRRVMGKEIKFLLHFVKESKQDESGMPNNRFLAERTGGTYSTLKVQPAELEDSGVYFCASSQVSPEAFFGQGTRLTVV.

This clonotype was observed at least ten times. The chain carries TRBV12-3 or TRBV12-4 and TRBJ1-1, with 10 bases lining up with TRBD1. J lost 0 bases, V lost 0 bases, and 13 bases had no gene match. The CDR3 has 20 amino acids. CDR3 bases: TGTGCCAGCAGTTTAGCGGGGACAGGGGTGTTTGTTAACATGAACACTGAAGCTTTCTTT. Its protein product is CASSLAGTGVFVNMNTEAFF.